Listed below are T cell receptor beta chains from one sample, sequenced in a study of cytomegalovirus exposure and HLA in healthy donors. Using immunoSEQ multiplex PCR, the repertoire was profiled, and TCRdb retains in-frame clones only, with some absent. The sample lists about 160,000 clones; approximately 78% were seen once. The sequenced sample was PBMCs. The source of these receptors is a woman aged 18-29 years in good health and CMV-seronegative. Both conserved end residues are part of each CDR3. D genes are given only for firm matches. Clone size is stated in some rows and not others, as once, few, many or a class when expanded.

>-|TRBV2|TRBJ1-2|-
CASGAGTSIRGYTF
TGTGCCAGCGGGGCCGGCACCTCTATACGGGGCTACACCTTC
>-|TRBV28|TRBJ2-4|TRBD2
CASSLAAGGPNIQYF
TGTGCCAGCAGTTTAGCAGCGGGAGGGCCGAACATTCAGTACTTC
>-|TRBV6-1|TRBJ2-7|TRBD1
CASSGGAGTGFYEQYF
TGTGCCAGCAGTGGAGGGGCCGGGACAGGCTTCTACGAGCAGTACTTC
>-|TRBV11-2|TRBJ2-7|-
CASSAQLAMYF
TGTGCCAGCAGCGCCCAACTAGCCATGTACTTC
>-|TRBV10-1|TRBJ1-1|-
CASRRHLNTEAFF
TGCGCCAGCAGAAGACATTTGAACACTGAAGCTTTCTTT
>-|TRBV5-4|TRBJ1-4|-
CASSLGGALTNEKLFF
TGTGCCAGCAGCTTGGGTGGGGCGCTTACTAATGAAAAACTGTTTTTT
>-|TRBV11-2|TRBJ1-2|-
CASSPRGGYGYTF
TGTGCCAGCAGCCCCCGCGGGGGGTATGGCTACACCTTC
>-|TRBV6-1|TRBJ1-3|-
CASSVGSSGNTIYF
TGTGCCAGCAGTGTCGGGAGCTCTGGAAACACCATATATTTT
>-|TRBV5-1|TRBJ1-6|TRBD1
CASRTGRSDSPLHF
TGCGCCAGCCGGACAGGGAGGTCCGATTCACCCCTCCACTTT
>-|TRBV30|TRBJ1-5|-
CAWSSSGDQPQHF
TGTGCCTGGAGTTCTTCAGGGGATCAGCCCCAGCATTTT
>-|TRBV19|TRBJ2-3|TRBD2
CASAGTTPSSTDTQYF
TGTGCCAGTGCCGGGACTACACCATCAAGCACAGATACGCAGTATTTT
>-|TRBV28|TRBJ2-3|TRBD1
CASREGQGTTDTQYF
TGTGCCAGCAGGGAGGGACAGGGAACCACAGATACGCAGTATTTT
>-|TRBV6-5|TRBJ2-1|TRBD2
CASSTSGGPRVEQFF
TGTGCCAGCAGTACTAGCGGGGGACCTCGGGTTGAGCAGTTCTTC
>few|TRBV2|TRBJ2-1|TRBD2
CASRLTSGILNEQFF
TGTGCCAGCAGGCTGACTAGCGGGATCTTGAATGAGCAGTTCTTC
>-|TRBV12-5|TRBJ2-7|-
CASGLVVRRGFSYEQYF
TGTGCTAGTGGTTTGGTAGTTCGCAGGGGATTCTCCTACGAGCAGTACTTC
>-|TRBV5-5|TRBJ2-3|-
CASSPPSGTDTQYF
TGTGCCAGCAGCCCCCCTAGCGGCACAGATACGCAGTATTTT
>-|TRBV5-5|TRBJ1-2|-
CASSSRLQGPPGDGYTF
TGTGCCAGCAGCTCTCGATTACAGGGACCCCCCGGTGATGGCTACACCTTC
>few|TRBV5-6|TRBJ2-3|-
CASSRVGGGRITDTQYF
TGTGCCAGCTCCCGGGTGGGGGGCGGGAGAATCACAGATACGCAGTATTTT
>-|TRBV6-1|TRBJ1-2|TRBD1
CASSTGGNYGYTF
TGTGCCAGCAGTACAGGGGGGAACTATGGCTACACCTTC
>few|TRBV2|TRBJ1-1|-
CASSGQSTEAFF
TGTGCCAGCAGCGGACAGAGCACTGAAGCTTTCTTT
>-|TRBV10-3|TRBJ1-1|-
CAISPMGLGAFF
TGTGCCATCAGCCCGATGGGGCTGGGTGCTTTCTTT
>few|TRBV14|TRBJ2-7|TRBD2
CASSQDRAGRDEQYF
TGTGCCAGCAGCCAAGATAGGGCAGGGAGGGACGAGCAGTACTTC
>-|TRBV6-1|TRBJ2-2|-
CASSAGNVGTGELFF
TGTGCCAGCAGTGCAGGGAATGTAGGCACCGGGGAGCTGTTTTTT
>-|TRBV10-3|TRBJ2-6|TRBD2
CAISTGTSVSSGANVLTF
TGTGCCATCAGTACCGGGACTAGCGTAAGCTCTGGGGCCAACGTCCTGACTTTC
>-|TRBV21-1|TRBJ1-4|-
CASSKVGDRPIATNEKLFF
TGTGCCAGCAGCAAAGTTGGGGACAGGCCTATTGCAACTAATGAAAAACTGTTTTTT
>-|TRBV12-2|TRBJ2-3|-
CASRLVVGPLPSGRASRDTQYF
TGTGCAAGTCGCTTAGTTGTGGGTCCCCTGCCTAGCGGGAGGGCCAGTAGAGATACGCAGTATTTT
>-|TRBV5-8|TRBJ1-5|-
CASSLSGSNQPQHF
TGTGCCAGCAGCTTGTCCGGTAGCAATCAGCCCCAGCATTTT
>-|TRBV5-1|TRBJ1-2|-
CASSLAGRGDRGYTF
TGCGCCAGCAGCTTGGCCGGCAGGGGCGATCGTGGCTACACCTTC
>-|TRBV27|TRBJ2-7|TRBD2
CASSGGGQIYEQYF
TGTGCCAGCAGTGGGGGAGGGCAAATTTACGAGCAGTACTTC
>-|TRBV19|TRBJ1-6|-
CAAGAGGPSPLHF
TGTGCCGCCGGAGCGGGAGGTCCTTCACCCCTCCACTTT
>-|TRBV9|TRBJ1-2|TRBD1
CASSVYVDRGYGYTF
TGTGCCAGCAGCGTATACGTGGACAGGGGCTATGGCTACACCTTC
>-|TRBV5-4|TRBJ2-5|-
CASSLEPGETQYF
TGTGCCAGCAGCTTGGAGCCAGGGGAGACCCAGTACTTC
>-|TRBV4-3|TRBJ2-2|TRBD2
CASSQDRAGSTGELFF
TGCGCCAGCAGCCAAGATCGAGCGGGGAGCACCGGGGAGCTGTTTTTT
>few|TRBV18|TRBJ2-7|-
CASSPRGALDEQYF
TGTGCCAGCTCACCCAGGGGGGCCCTGGACGAGCAGTACTTC
>-|TRBV19|TRBJ2-6|-
CASSSRDKARSGANVLTF
TGTGCCAGTAGTAGCCGGGACAAGGCCCGCTCTGGGGCCAACGTCCTGACTTTC
>-|TRBV7-3|TRBJ2-1|TRBD1
CASSSGQGENNEQFF
TGTGCCAGCAGCTCAGGACAGGGGGAAAACAATGAGCAGTTCTTC
>-|TRBV5-4|TRBJ2-1|TRBD2
CASHPFGVAGNNEQFF
TGTGCCAGTCATCCATTTGGGGTAGCGGGAAATAATGAGCAGTTCTTC
>-|TRBV19|TRBJ2-2|-
CASSPVMASGELFF
TGTGCCAGTAGTCCCGTTATGGCCTCCGGGGAGCTGTTTTTT
>few|TRBV27|TRBJ2-7|TRBD2
CASSLSLAGVKREQYF
TGTGCCAGCAGTTTAAGCCTAGCGGGAGTGAAAAGAGAGCAGTACTTC
>-|TRBV21-1|TRBJ1-1|-
CASSNRGRGGSTEAFF
TGTGCCAGCAGCAACAGGGGGCGCGGAGGAAGCACTGAAGCTTTCTTT
>once|TRBV14|TRBJ2-1|TRBD2
CASSQVLAGSYNEQFF
TGTGCCAGCAGCCAAGTACTAGCGGGGTCCTACAATGAGCAGTTCTTC
>few|TRBV5-1|TRBJ2-1|TRBD2
CASTVGISGSSYNEQFF
TGCGCCAGCACCGTGGGCATAAGCGGGAGCTCCTACAATGAGCAGTTCTTC
>-|TRBV19|TRBJ1-2|TRBD1
CASTTGNYGYTF
TGTGCCAGCACGACAGGGAACTATGGCTACACCTTC
>-|TRBV2|TRBJ1-1|TRBD1
CASSLGTANTEAFF
TGTGCCAGCAGCCTCGGGACAGCGAACACTGAAGCTTTCTTT
>-|TRBV11-2|TRBJ1-1|TRBD1
CASSSRQGMNTEAFF
TGTGCCAGCAGCTCCAGACAGGGAATGAACACTGAAGCTTTCTTT
>-|TRBV7-9|TRBJ2-7|TRBD2
CASSSLGVAGVYEQYF
TGTGCCAGCAGCTCCCTAGGGGTAGCGGGAGTGTACGAGCAGTACTTC
>once|TRBV6-1|TRBJ1-1|-
CASSPRQQTNTEAFF
TGTGCCAGCAGTCCTAGACAGCAAACCAACACTGAAGCTTTCTTT
>once|TRBV6-5|TRBJ2-2|-
CASMYTNTGELFF
TGTGCCAGCATGTATACGAACACCGGGGAGCTGTTTTTT
>few|TRBV11-3|TRBJ2-3|-
CASSSGITDTQYF
TGTGCCAGCAGTTCCGGTATCACAGATACGCAGTATTTT
>-|TRBV18|TRBJ1-1|TRBD1
CASSPLQGEGNTEAFF
TGTGCCAGCTCACCACTACAGGGGGAAGGTAACACTGAAGCTTTCTTT
>-|TRBV28|TRBJ1-2|TRBD1
CASSLRWTGPGYTF
TGTGCCAGCAGTTTAAGGTGGACAGGGCCCGGCTACACCTTC
>-|TRBV4-3|TRBJ2-7|-
CASSQDGAAYEQYF
TGCGCCAGCAGCCAAGATGGGGCGGCCTACGAGCAGTACTTC
>few|TRBV7-8|TRBJ2-5|-
CASSIRVAVETQYF
TGTGCCAGCAGCATACGGGTAGCCGTGGAGACCCAGTACTTC
>-|TRBV6-5|TRBJ2-3|TRBD2
CASSSMTSGSFRTPYF
TGTGCCAGCAGTTCCATGACTAGCGGGAGTTTTAGAACCCCCTATTTT
>-|TRBV9|TRBJ2-7|TRBD2
CASSVQAAGGLEQYF
TGTGCCAGCAGCGTTCAAGCAGCGGGAGGGCTCGAGCAGTACTTC
>-|TRBV10-3|TRBJ2-3|-
CAISGPGESGADTQYF
TGTGCCATCAGTGGACCAGGGGAATCTGGCGCAGATACGCAGTATTTT
>-|TRBV9|TRBJ1-1|TRBD1
CASRPEGQPEAFF
TGTGCCAGCAGACCCGAGGGACAGCCTGAAGCTTTCTTT